The 9 T cell receptor beta chains reported below all come from one sample, sequenced in a study of CD4 T cells in relation to SARS-CoV-2 and coronaviruses. Here immunoSEQ multiplex PCR was the method, and the copy in TCRdb shows in-frame clones only, minus some. The table records more than 15,000 clones, roughly 77% of them present only once. Which antigens these TCRs recognize remains unknown. Before the COVID-19 pandemic, during about 2011-2018, CD4+ T cells were taken from unexposed donors. After about ten days of culture, CD4+ T cells were isolated. The sample taken for sequencing was CD4+ T cells from PBMCs, cultured in vitro. The receptors shown here come from a human donor in good health.

The chain uses TRBV7-2 and TRBJ2-5; D is possibly TRBD2 (6 bases). The CDR3 length is 14 residues. Trimming shortened V by 3 bases and J by 5 bases, and 13 bases separated the two germline ends. Germline V lookup: CDR1 SGHTA, CDR2 FQGNSA. The CDR3 DNA reads as TGTGCCAGCAGCTTCTGGGGGAGCGGGGAGACCCAGTACTTC. The encoded protein is CASSFWGSGETQYF.

This chain connects TRBV2 to TRBJ2-6; no clear D. Trimming cost V 4 bases and J 0 bases, with 7 bases left between them. Germline CDR1 and CDR2: SNHLY and FYNNEI. The CDR3 sequence is 15 residues long. The chain's CDR3 is CASSGLISGANVLTF. The CDR3 coding sequence is TGTGCCAGCAGTGGACTGATCTCTGGGGCCAACGTCCTGACTTTC.

V gene TRBV9 combines with J gene TRBJ1-3, with D hard to call. The CDR3 runs to 12 residues. Deletions cut 0 bases from V and 7 bases from J, with 5 bases between. Germline V gene lookup returns CDR1 SGDLS and CDR2 YYNGEE. The CDR3 nucleotides read TGTGCCAGCAGCGTAGGAGGTAACACCATATATTTT. It encodes CASSVGGNTIYF.

This chain joins TRBV5-1 and TRBJ2-3, with 11 nucleotides matching TRBD2. Germline trimming cut 6 bases from V and 6 bases from J; bases unmatched to any gene: 12. This CDR3 comprises 16 residues. In germline, CDR1 is SGHRS, CDR2 YFSETQ. The CDR3 coding sequence is TGCGCCAGCAACCCCCCCGGGCTAGCGGGGGGCGATACGCAGTATTTT. It is translated as CASNPPGLAGGDTQYF. The variable domain in full, with the rest retrieved from reference TRBV5-1 and TRBJ2-3, is KAGVTQTPRYLIKTRGQQVTLSCSPISGHRSVSWYQQTPGQGLQFLFEYFSETQRNKGNFPGRFSGRQFSNSRSEMNVSTLELGDSALYLCASNPPGLAGGDTQYFGPGTRLTVL.

In its sample, this clone was seen a few times. The CDR3 loop reads CASGLYNSPLHF. Here the CDR3 DNA reads TGTGCATCCGGACTCTATAATTCACCCCTCCACTTT. This chain joins TRBV19 and TRBJ1-6; D ambiguous. Germline CDR1 LNHDA, CDR2 SQIVND (reference sequence). This CDR3 contains 12 residues.

V is TRBV6-1 and J is TRBJ2-7, with D perhaps TRBD2 (5 bases). The CDR3 has 12 amino acids. CDR1 is MNHNS and CDR2 is SASEGT in the germline V gene. Trimming cost V 6 bases and J 1 base, with 7 bases left between them. CDR3 residues: CASRGGSYEQYF. The CDR3 DNA reads TGTGCCAGCAGAGGAGGTTCCTACGAGCAGTACTTC.

The V gene is TRBV18, the J gene TRBJ2-4, with 7 positions matching TRBD1. CDR1 and CDR2 from the germline V gene are KGHSH and LQKENI. The CDR3 is 17 amino acids. Trimming at V came to 6 bases and at J to 1 base, leaving 12 bases not matched to a gene. CDR3 loop: CASSRDSGLFAKNIQYF. As DNA, the CDR3 is TGTGCCAGCTCTCGGGACAGCGGCCTATTCGCCAAAAACATTCAGTACTTC.

This clone appeared once. The genes are TRBV25-1 and TRBJ2-5, with D perhaps assigned TRBD1 or TRBD2 (5 bases each). CDR1 and CDR2 (germline): MGHDK, SYGVNS. The CDR3 contains 13 residues. V lost 6 bases to trimming and J lost 4 bases, with 12 bases between them. The CDR3 spells CASSLPGRETQYF. Here the CDR3 DNA reads TGTGCCAGCAGCCTGCCGGGGCGAGAGACCCAGTACTTC.

The V gene is TRBV2, the J gene TRBJ2-7; TRBD2 aligns across 7 bases. The CDR3 consists of 12 residues. Germline CDR1 reads SNHLY; CDR2 reads FYNNEI. J was trimmed by 7 bases and V by 5 bases; bases with no gene match: 5. CDR3 protein: CASSPMGGEQYF. The DNA for the CDR3 is TGTGCCAGCAGTCCCATGGGGGGGGAGCAGTACTTC.